These 7 T cell receptor beta chains were sequenced from one sample in a study of early T cells in non-severe SARS-CoV-2 infection. TCRdb redid the calling of the 5' RACE reads with MiXCR, one entry per CDR3 protein. This table holds around 76,000 distinct CDR3 sequences, approximately 14% found once. The sequenced sample was whole blood, obtained at baseline. The receptors were sampled from an adult who was a healthcare worker with PCR-confirmed SARS-CoV-2 infection or an uninfected control (not recorded which).

V and J are TRBV20-1 and TRBJ2-2; TRBD2 might be the D (6 bases). In germline, CDR1 is DFQATT, CDR2 SNEGSKA (reference sequence). The ends were cut back, 6 bases at V and 5 bases at J, with 16 bases in the middle. The CDR3 is 14 amino acids. The CDR3 reads CSAILGSQTGELFF. CDR3 coding DNA: TGCAGTGCCATTCTCGGGAGTCAAACCGGGGAGCTGTTTTTT.

This clonotype was observed a handful of times. The chain uses TRBV2 and TRBJ2-2, with 8 nucleotides matching TRBD2. CDR1 and CDR2 (germline): SNHLY, FYNNEI. Trimming at V came to 9 bases and at J to 8 bases, leaving 20 bases not matched to a gene. The CDR3 runs to 17 residues. The CDR3 DNA is TGTGCCAGTGAAGAAGGGTCGGGAGGGCCCTCTGGAGGGGAGCTGTTTTTT. Its translation is CASEEGSGGPSGGELFF.

This clonotype showed up just a few times. This chain connects TRBV11-2 to TRBJ2-1, with 10 nucleotides matching TRBD2. CDR1 is SGHAT and CDR2 is FQNNGV in the germline V gene. V gave up 4 bases and J gave up 6 bases; unmatched junction bases: 3. The CDR3 contains 14 residues. The CDR3, as DNA: TGTGCCAGCAGCTCTCGGACTAGCGGCAATGAGCAGTTCTTC. This sequence encodes CASSSRTSGNEQFF. Together with reference TRBV11-2 and TRBJ2-1, the CDR3 gives the full variable domain: EAGVAQSPRYKIIEKRQSVAFWCNPISGHATLYWYQQILGQGPKLLIQFQNNGVVDDSQLPKDRFSAERLKGVDSTLKIQPAKLEDSAVYLCASSSRTSGNEQFFGPGTRLTVL.

The chain has TRBV5-1 and TRBJ1-1; 7 bases match TRBD1. The germline CDR1 and CDR2 sequences are SGHRS and YFSETQ. This CDR3 has 14 residues. Losses at the gene ends were 3 bases for V and 0 bases for J; bases not matched to a gene: 2. This CDR3 is CASSSTGMNTEAFF. In DNA, the CDR3 is TGCGCCAGCAGCTCGACAGGGATGAACACTGAAGCTTTCTTT. The entire variable domain, with the rest obtained from reference TRBV5-1 and TRBJ1-1, is as follows: KAGVTQTPRYLIKTRGQQVTLSCSPISGHRSVSWYQQTPGQGLQFLFEYFSETQRNKGNFPGRFSGRQFSNSRSEMNVSTLELGDSALYLCASSSTGMNTEAFFGQGTRLTVV.

This clonotype was recorded many times. The chain joins TRBV20-1 to TRBJ2-7; 12 positions match TRBD2. The V segment lost 6 bases and the J segment 3 bases; nucleotides outside the gene matches: 3. Germline assignment: CDR1 DFQATT and CDR2 SNEGSKA (reference sequence). CDR3 length: 13 amino acids. The CDR3 reads CSAGLAGSYEQYF. In nucleotides, the CDR3 is TGCAGTGCCGGACTAGCGGGAAGCTACGAGCAGTACTTC.

The chain joins TRBV11-2 to TRBJ2-1; 7 bases align to TRBD2. The CDR3 is made up of 15 amino acids. V was clipped by 6 bases and J by 7 bases; unmatched bases: 12. Looked up from germline, CDR1 is SGHAT and CDR2 is FQNNGV. CDR3 in DNA: TGTGCCAGCAGTATAGGGGAGGGCCGAATGAATGAGCAGTTCTTC. This sequence encodes CASSIGEGRMNEQFF.

This clonotype was detected only a few times. The genes are TRBV5-1 and TRBJ1-1, with unresolved D. The CDR3 is 14 amino acids. CDR1 is SGHRS, CDR2 YFSETQ, per germline. V was trimmed by 2 bases and J by 1 base, leaving 9 bases between them. The CDR3 DNA sequence: TGCGCCAGCAGCTTTGCGGAAGAGAACACTGAAGCTTTCTTT. Protein sequence: CASSFAEENTEAFF. Combining the CDR3 with reference TRBV5-1 and TRBJ1-1 gives the whole variable domain KAGVTQTPRYLIKTRGQQVTLSCSPISGHRSVSWYQQTPGQGLQFLFEYFSETQRNKGNFPGRFSGRQFSNSRSEMNVSTLELGDSALYLCASSFAEENTEAFFGQGTRLTVV.